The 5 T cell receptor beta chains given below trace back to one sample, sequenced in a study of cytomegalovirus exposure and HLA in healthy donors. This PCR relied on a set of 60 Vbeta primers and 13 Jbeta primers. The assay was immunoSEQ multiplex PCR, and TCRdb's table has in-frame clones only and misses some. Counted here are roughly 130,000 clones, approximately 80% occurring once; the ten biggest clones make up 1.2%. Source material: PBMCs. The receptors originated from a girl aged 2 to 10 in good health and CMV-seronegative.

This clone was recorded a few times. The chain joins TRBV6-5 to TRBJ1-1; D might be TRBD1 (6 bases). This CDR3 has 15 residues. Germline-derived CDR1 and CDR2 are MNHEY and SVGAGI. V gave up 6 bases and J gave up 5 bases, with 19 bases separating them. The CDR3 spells CASSLQQGAGTEAFF. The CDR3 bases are TGTGCCAGCAGCCTCCAACAGGGCGCGGGTACTGAAGCTTTCTTT.

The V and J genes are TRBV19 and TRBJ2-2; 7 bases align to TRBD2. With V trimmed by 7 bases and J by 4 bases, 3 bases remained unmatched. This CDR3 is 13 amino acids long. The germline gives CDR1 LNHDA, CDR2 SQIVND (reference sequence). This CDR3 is CASKPGGTGELFF. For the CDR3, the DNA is TGTGCCAGTAAACCGGGAGGCACCGGGGAGCTGTTTTTT. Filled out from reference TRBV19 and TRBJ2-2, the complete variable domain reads DGGITQSPKYLFRKEGQNVTLSCEQNLNHDAMYWYRQDPGQGLRLIYYSQIVNDFQKGDIAEGYSVSREKKESFPLTVTSAQKNPTAFYLCASKPGGTGELFFGEGSRLTVL.

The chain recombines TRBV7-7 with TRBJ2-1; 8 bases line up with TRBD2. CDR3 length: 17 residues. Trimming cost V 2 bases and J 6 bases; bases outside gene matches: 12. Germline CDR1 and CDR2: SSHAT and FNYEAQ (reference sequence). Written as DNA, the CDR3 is TGTGCCAGCAGCTTACGGGCGGGAGGCCACGGCTTCAATGAGCAGTTCTTC. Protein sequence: CASSLRAGGHGFNEQFF. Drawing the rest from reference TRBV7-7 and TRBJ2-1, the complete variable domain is GAGVSQSPRYKVTKRGQDVTLRCDPISSHATLYWYQQALGQGPEFLTYFNYEAQPDKSGLPSDRFSAERPEGSISTLTIQRTEQRDSAMYRCASSLRAGGHGFNEQFFGPGTRLTVL.

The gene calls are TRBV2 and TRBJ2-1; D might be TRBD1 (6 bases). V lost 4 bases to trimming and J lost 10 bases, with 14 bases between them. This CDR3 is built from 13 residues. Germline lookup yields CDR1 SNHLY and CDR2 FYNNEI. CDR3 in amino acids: CASSGLWGREQFF. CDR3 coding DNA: TGTGCCAGCAGTGGCCTCTGGGGGCGAGAGCAGTTCTTC. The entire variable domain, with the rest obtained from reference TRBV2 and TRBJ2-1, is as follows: EPEVTQTPSHQVTQMGQEVILRCVPISNHLYFYWYRQILGQKVEFLVSFYNNEISEKSEIFDDQFSVERPDGSNFTLKIRSTKLEDSAMYFCASSGLWGREQFFGPGTRLTVL.

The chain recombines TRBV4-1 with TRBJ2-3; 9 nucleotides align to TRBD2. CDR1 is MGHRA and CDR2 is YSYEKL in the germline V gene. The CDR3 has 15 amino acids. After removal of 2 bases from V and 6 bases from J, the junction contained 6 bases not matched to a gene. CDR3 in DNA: TGCGCCAGCAGCCAACTAGCGGGAACAACGGATACGCAGTATTTT. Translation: CASSQLAGTTDTQYF.